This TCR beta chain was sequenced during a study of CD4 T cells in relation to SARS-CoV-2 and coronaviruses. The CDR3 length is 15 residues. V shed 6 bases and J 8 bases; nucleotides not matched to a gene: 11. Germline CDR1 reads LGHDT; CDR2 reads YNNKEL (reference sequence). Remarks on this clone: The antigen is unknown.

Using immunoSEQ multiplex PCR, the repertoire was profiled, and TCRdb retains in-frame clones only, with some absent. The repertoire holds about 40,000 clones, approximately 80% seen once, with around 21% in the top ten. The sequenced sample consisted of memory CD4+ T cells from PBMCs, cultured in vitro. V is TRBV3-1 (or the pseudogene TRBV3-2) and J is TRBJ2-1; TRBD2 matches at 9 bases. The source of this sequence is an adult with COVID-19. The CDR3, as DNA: TGTGCCAGCAGACGGAATGCGGGAGGGCCCTATGAGCAGTTCTTC. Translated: CASRRNAGGPYEQFF.